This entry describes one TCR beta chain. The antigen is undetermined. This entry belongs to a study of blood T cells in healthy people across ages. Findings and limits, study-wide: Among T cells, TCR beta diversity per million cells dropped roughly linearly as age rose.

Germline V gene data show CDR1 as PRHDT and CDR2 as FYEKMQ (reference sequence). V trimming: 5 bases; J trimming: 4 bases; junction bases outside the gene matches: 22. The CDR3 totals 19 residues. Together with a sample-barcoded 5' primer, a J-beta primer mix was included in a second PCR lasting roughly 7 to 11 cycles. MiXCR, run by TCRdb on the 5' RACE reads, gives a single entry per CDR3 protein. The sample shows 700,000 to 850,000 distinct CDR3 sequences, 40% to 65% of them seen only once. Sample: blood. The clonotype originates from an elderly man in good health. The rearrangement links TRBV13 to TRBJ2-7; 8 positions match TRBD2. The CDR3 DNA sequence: TGTGCCAGCAGCGCCACGGACGGGTCTGGGACTAGGATCCCGTACGAGCAGTACTTC. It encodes CASSATDGSGTRIPYEQYF.